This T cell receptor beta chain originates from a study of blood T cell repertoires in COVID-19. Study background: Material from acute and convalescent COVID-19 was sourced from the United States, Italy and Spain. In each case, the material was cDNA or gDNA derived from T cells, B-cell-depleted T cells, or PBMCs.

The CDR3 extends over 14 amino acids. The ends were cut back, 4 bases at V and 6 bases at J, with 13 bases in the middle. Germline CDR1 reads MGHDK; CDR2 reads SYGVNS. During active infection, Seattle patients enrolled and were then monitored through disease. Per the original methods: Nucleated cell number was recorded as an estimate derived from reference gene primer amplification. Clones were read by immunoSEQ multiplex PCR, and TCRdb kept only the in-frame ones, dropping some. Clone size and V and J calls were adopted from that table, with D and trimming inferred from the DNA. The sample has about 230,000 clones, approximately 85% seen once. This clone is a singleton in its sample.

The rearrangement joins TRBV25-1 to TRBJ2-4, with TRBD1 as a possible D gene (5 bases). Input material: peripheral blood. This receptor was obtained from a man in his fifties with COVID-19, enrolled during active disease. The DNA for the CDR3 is TGTGCCAGCAGTGGGGCAGGGCCAGGAAACATTCAGTACTTC. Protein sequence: CASSGAGPGNIQYF.